This T cell receptor beta chain is drawn from a study of control samples from healthy donors and cancer patients. The germline V gene has CDR1 SGHTA and CDR2 FQGNSA. The CDR3 spans 14 residues. Deletions cut 1 base from V and 5 bases from J, with 8 bases between. Sequencing used immunoSEQ multiplex PCR; TCRdb keeps in-frame clones, though not all of them. There are some 140,000 clones in the sample; around 90% occur only once, and roughly 12% lies in the top ten. This clonotype originated in a man aged 30 to 45 in good health. The sequenced sample was blood. The V gene is TRBV7-2, the J gene TRBJ1-4; TRBD1 might be the D (5 bases). The CDR3 loop is CASSLGGENEKLFF. For the CDR3, the DNA is TGTGCCAGCAGCTTAGGGGGGGAAAATGAAAAACTGTTTTTT.